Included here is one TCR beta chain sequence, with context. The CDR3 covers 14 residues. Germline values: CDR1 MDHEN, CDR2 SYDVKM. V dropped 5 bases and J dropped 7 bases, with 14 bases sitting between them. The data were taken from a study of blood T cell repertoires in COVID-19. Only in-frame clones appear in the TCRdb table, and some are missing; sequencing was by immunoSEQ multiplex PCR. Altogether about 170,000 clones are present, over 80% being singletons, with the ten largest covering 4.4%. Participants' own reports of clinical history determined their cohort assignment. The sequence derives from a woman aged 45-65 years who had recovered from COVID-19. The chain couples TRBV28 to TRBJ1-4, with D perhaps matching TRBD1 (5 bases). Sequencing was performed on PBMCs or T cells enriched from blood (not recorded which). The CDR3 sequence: CASSTGLTGEKLFF. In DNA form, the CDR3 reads TGTGCCAGCAGTACGGGACTAACAGGTGAAAAACTGTTTTTT.